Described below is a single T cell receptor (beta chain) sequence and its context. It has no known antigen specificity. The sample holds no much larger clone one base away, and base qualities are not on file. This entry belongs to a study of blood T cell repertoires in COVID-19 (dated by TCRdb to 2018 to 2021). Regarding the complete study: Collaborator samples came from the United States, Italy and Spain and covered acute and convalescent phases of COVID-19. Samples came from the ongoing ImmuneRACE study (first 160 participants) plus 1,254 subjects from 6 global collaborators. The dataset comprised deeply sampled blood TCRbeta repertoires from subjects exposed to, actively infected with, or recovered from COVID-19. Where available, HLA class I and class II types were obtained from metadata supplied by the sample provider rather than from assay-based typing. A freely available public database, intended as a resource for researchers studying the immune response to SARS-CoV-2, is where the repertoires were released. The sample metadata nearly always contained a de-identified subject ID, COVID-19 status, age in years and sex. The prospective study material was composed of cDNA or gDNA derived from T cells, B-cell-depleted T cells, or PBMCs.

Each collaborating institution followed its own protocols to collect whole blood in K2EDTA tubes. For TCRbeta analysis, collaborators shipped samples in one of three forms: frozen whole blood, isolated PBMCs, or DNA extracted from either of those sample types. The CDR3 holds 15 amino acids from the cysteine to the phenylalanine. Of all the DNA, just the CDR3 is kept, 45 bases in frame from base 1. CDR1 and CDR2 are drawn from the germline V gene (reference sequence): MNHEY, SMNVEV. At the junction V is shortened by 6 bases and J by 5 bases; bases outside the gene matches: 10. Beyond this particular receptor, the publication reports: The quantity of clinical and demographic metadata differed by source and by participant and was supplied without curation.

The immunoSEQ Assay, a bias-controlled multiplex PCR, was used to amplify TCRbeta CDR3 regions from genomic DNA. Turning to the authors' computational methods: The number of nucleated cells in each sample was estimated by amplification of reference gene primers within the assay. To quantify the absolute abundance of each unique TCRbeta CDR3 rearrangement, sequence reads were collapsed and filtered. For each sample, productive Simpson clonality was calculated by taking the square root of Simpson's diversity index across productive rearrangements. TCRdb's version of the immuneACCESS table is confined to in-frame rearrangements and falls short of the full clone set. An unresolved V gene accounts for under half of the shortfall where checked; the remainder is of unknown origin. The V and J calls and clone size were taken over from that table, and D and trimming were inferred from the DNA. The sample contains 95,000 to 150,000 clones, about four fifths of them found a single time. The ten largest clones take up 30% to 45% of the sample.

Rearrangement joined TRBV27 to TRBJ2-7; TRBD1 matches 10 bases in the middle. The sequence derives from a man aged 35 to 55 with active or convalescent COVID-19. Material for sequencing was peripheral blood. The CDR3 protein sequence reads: CASRQPGTGVNEQYF. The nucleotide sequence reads TGTGCCAGCAGGCAACCCGGGACAGGGGTCAACGAGCAGTACTTC.